The clone carrying this TCR beta chain turned up a few times. This sample is part of a study of blood T cell repertoires in COVID-19. Looking at the study overall: Sources were T cells, B-cell-depleted T cells, or PBMCs; the material itself was cDNA or gDNA.

Germline-derived CDR1 and CDR2 are MDHEN and SYDVKM. The germline V and J ends were trimmed by 4 bases and 3 bases, with 4 bases remaining between them. The CDR3 consists of 11 residues. Profiled with immunoSEQ multiplex PCR; TCRdb holds only in-frame clones, not every one. The table records about 120,000 clones, 75% to 90% of them present only once. The chain couples TRBV28 to TRBJ2-7; no clear D. The sample was peripheral blood. The TCR comes from a woman in her sixties or seventies with acute or convalescent COVID-19. CDR3 DNA sequence: TGTGCCAGCAGTTCCTACTACGAGCAGTACTTC. Translation: CASSSYYEQYF.